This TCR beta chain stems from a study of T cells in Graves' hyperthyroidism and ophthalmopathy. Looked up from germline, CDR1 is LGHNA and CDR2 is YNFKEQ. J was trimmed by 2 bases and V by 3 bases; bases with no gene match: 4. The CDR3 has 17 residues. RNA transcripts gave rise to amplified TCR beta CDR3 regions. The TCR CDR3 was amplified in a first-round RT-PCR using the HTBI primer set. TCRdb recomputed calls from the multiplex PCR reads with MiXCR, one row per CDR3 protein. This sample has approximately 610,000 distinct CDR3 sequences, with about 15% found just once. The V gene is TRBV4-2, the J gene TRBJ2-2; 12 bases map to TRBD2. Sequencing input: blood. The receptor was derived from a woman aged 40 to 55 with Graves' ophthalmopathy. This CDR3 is CASSQGLAGLNTGELFF. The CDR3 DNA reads TGTGCCAGCAGCCAGGGACTAGCGGGTCTCAACACCGGGGAGCTGTTTTTT.